These 22 T cell receptor beta chains came from one sample sequenced in a study of neurological immune-mediated disorders (dated by TCRdb to about 2019). Libraries were constructed by 5' RACE. TCRdb shows the sequencer as Illumina HiSeq 2500. The raw public data were reprocessed by TCRdb itself: fastp quality trimming at Q25, MiXCR clonotype calling, in-frame beta chains only. Each entry merges the rows of one CDR3 protein and shows their most common DNA and genes. This sample holds roughly 100,000 distinct CDR3 sequences; roughly 10% were observed only once. The ten biggest clones cover around 3.1% of the sample. Interpreted using the paper, the time point label stands for: longitudinal time-point 3. Material for sequencing was PBMCs. The receptors were sampled from a female donor with HTLV-1-associated myelopathy (HAM/TSP).

At least ten counts were recorded for this clonotype. The chain employs TRBV29-1 and TRBJ2-3; either TRBD1 or TRBD2 may fit D (5 bases each). The CDR3 has 15 residues. The V end was cut by 6 bases, the J end by 4 bases, with 20 bases between. Germline V gene data show CDR1 as SQVTM and CDR2 as ANQGSEA. The CDR3 loop is CSVAGTPRWADTQYF. In nucleotides, the CDR3 is TGCAGCGTCGCCGGGACCCCCCGGTGGGCAGATACGCAGTATTTT.

This clonotype was detected a few times. The chain employs TRBV5-1 and TRBJ1-4; TRBD1 aligns across 7 bases. The CDR3 totals 13 residues. Per germline, CDR1 SGHRS and CDR2 YFSETQ. After removal of 8 bases from V and 6 bases from J, the junction contained 7 bases not matched to a gene. This CDR3 is CARPRGRDEKLFF. The CDR3 nucleotides are TGCGCCAGACCCAGGGGGAGGGATGAAAAACTGTTTTTT.

This clonotype was seen many times. J is TRBJ2-7 and V is TRBV28; D ambiguous. The CDR3 sequence is 12 residues long. Germline V gene lookup returns CDR1 MDHEN and CDR2 SYDVKM. V was cut by 5 bases and J by 3 bases, with 8 bases left in between. Here the CDR3 DNA reads TGTGCCAGCAGTAGGACCAACTACGAGCAGTACTTC. It is translated as CASSRTNYEQYF.

This clonotype was detected ten times or more. The V gene is TRBV5-1, the J gene TRBJ1-2; 12 positions match TRBD1. The CDR3 contains 15 residues. V was pared by 4 bases and J by 4 bases, with 5 bases of the junction left unmatched. CDR1 and CDR2 (germline): SGHRS, YFSETQ. The chain's CDR3 is CASSTGTGGIYGYTF. CDR3 bases: TGCGCCAGCAGCACCGGGACAGGGGGCATCTATGGCTACACCTTC.

This clonotype occurred many times. The chain recombines TRBV2 with TRBJ2-5, with 9 nucleotides matching TRBD2. CDR1 SNHLY and CDR2 FYNNEI come from the germline V gene. The CDR3 consists of 17 residues. Losses at the gene ends were 6 bases for V and 4 bases for J; bases not matched to a gene: 15. In nucleotides, the CDR3 is TGTGCCAGCAGGACGAGGTCGGGTAGCGGGGGAAGAGAGACCCAGTACTTC. It specifies CASRTRSGSGGRETQYF.

This clonotype was seen repeatedly, ten times or more. The rearrangement uses TRBV5-1 and TRBJ2-3; tentatively, D is TRBD2 (7 bases). This CDR3 spans 18 amino acids. From germline, CDR1 is SGHRS and CDR2 YFSETQ. V was cut by 3 bases and J by 0 bases, with 20 bases left in between. The CDR3 loop reads CASSWDFAGGQSTDTQYF. As DNA, the CDR3 is TGCGCCAGCAGCTGGGACTTCGCCGGGGGGCAGAGCACAGATACGCAGTATTTT.

At least ten counts were recorded for this clonotype. V usage is TRBV10-3 and J usage is TRBJ2-3, with 8 bases lining up with TRBD1. Trimming took 5 bases from V and 4 from J; bases not matched to a gene: 8. Germline V CDR1 and CDR2: ENHRY, SYGVKD. This CDR3 is built from 15 residues. The CDR3 DNA reads as TGTGCCATCAGTTCCGGGACAGGAATTCCAGATACGCAGTATTTT. Protein product: CAISSGTGIPDTQYF.

This clonotype came up many times. The rearrangement uses TRBV6-6 and TRBJ2-2; 7 bases match TRBD1. The CDR3 extends over 13 amino acids. V was clipped by 7 bases and J by 7 bases; unmatched bases: 6. Germline V gene lookup returns CDR1 MNHNY and CDR2 SVGAGI (reference sequence). The CDR3 nucleotides are TGTGCCAGCACAGGGGGACGTATCGGGGAGCTGTTTTTT. Protein sequence: CASTGGRIGELFF.

This clonotype appeared many times. The CDR3 here is CASNPGWSNQPQHF. The CDR3 coding sequence is TGTGCCAGCAACCCGGGGTGGAGCAATCAGCCCCAGCATTTT. The rearrangement uses TRBV6-2 or TRBV6-3 and TRBJ1-5, with D unclear. Germline assignment: CDR1 MNHEY and CDR2 SVGEGT. Trimming stripped 7 bases from V and 1 base from J, with 11 bases between. The CDR3 contains 14 residues.

This clonotype was seen repeatedly, ten times or more. The chain has TRBV9 and TRBJ2-3; 8 positions agree with TRBD2. Germline CDR1 reads SGDLS; CDR2 reads YYNGEE. Trimming took 5 bases from V and 0 from J; bases not matched to a gene: 8. The CDR3 covers 16 residues. CDR3 loop: CASSPPAGASTDTQYF. DNA of the CDR3: TGTGCCAGCAGTCCTCCAGCGGGGGCGAGCACAGATACGCAGTATTTT. The entire variable domain, with the rest obtained from reference TRBV9 and TRBJ2-3, is as follows: DSGVTQTPKHLITATGQRVTLRCSPRSGDLSVYWYQQSLDQGLQFLIQYYNGEERAKGNILERFSAQQFPDLHSELNLSSLELGDSALYFCASSPPAGASTDTQYFGPGTRLTVL.

This clonotype was counted many times. V is TRBV5-1 and J is TRBJ1-4; D may be TRBD1 (5 bases). From germline, CDR1 is SGHRS and CDR2 YFSETQ. Trimming removed 4 bases at V and 6 bases at J, with 13 bases between. The CDR3 is 14 residues long. The CDR3 region is CASSPSPGHEKLFF. The CDR3 DNA reads TGCGCCAGCAGCCCGTCACCGGGACATGAAAAACTGTTTTTT.

The sample holds many counts of this clonotype. The rearrangement links TRBV5-1 to TRBJ1-4; 9 nucleotides align to TRBD1. Germline CDR1 SGHRS, CDR2 YFSETQ. Trimming took 0 bases from V and 4 from J; bases not matched to a gene: 1. The CDR3 runs 15 residues. The CDR3 spells CASSLGDRVNEKLFF. CDR3 DNA: TGCGCCAGCAGCTTGGGGGACAGGGTTAATGAAAAACTGTTTTTT.

This clonotype was detected many times. This rearrangement joins TRBV20-1 to TRBJ2-3; TRBD2 agrees at 11 bases. The ends lost 6 bases at V and 5 bases at J; junction bases unmatched: 16. CDR3 size: 17 residues. In germline, CDR1 is DFQATT, CDR2 SNEGSKA (reference sequence). CDR3 bases: TGCAGTGCCGTATTTCCCCTAGGGGGACTAGCGGTAGATACGCAGTATTTT. This encodes CSAVFPLGGLAVDTQYF.

This clonotype was picked up many times. The genes are TRBV5-1 and TRBJ1-1; D is uncertain. The CDR3 is 13 amino acids. V was trimmed by 3 bases and J by 7 bases, leaving 13 bases between them. Germline V lookup: CDR1 SGHRS, CDR2 YFSETQ. CDR3: CASSSAEPIEAFF. The CDR3 coding sequence is TGCGCCAGCAGCTCCGCGGAGCCAATTGAAGCTTTCTTT.

In its sample, this clonotype was seen many times. The chain carries TRBV5-1 and TRBJ2-7; D possibly uses TRBD1 or TRBD2 (5 bases each). The CDR3 is 13 residues long. In germline, CDR1 is SGHRS, CDR2 YFSETQ. V lost 0 bases and J 4 bases, leaving 8 bases between the germline ends. The DNA of the CDR3 is TGCGCCAGCAGCTTGGGAGGGGAGTACGAGCAGTACTTC. It codes for CASSLGGEYEQYF.

This clonotype was counted at least ten times. This sequence joins TRBV5-1 and TRBJ2-1; 8 bases map to TRBD2. Losses at the gene ends were 1 base for V and 9 bases for J; bases not matched to a gene: 12. Germline-derived CDR1 and CDR2 are SGHRS and YFSETQ. The CDR3 spans 16 residues. DNA for the CDR3: TGCGCCAGCAGCTTGTTCGGGGGGGGCCAGGATTTTGAGCAGTTCTTC. It translates to CASSLFGGGQDFEQFF. The full variable domain, in which reference TRBV5-1 and TRBJ2-1 provide the parts outside the CDR3, is KAGVTQTPRYLIKTRGQQVTLSCSPISGHRSVSWYQQTPGQGLQFLFEYFSETQRNKGNFPGRFSGRQFSNSRSEMNVSTLELGDSALYLCASSLFGGGQDFEQFFGPGTRLTVL.

This clonotype was seen many times. The rearrangement links TRBV24-1 to TRBJ2-6; 9 nucleotides align to TRBD1. V lost 4 bases and J lost 0; bases outside the gene matches: 6. The CDR3 spans 18 residues. Per the germline V gene, CDR1 is KGHDR and CDR2 is SFDVKD. The CDR3 DNA sequence: TGTGCCACCAGTGAGTCACAGGGGGCTAACTCTGGGGCCAACGTCCTGACTTTC. Translation gives CATSESQGANSGANVLTF.

This clonotype showed up many times. This rearrangement joins TRBV20-1 to TRBJ2-7; 8 nucleotides align to TRBD2. CDR1 and CDR2 (germline): DFQATT, SNEGSKA (reference sequence). This CDR3 is built from 12 residues. Losses at the gene ends were 7 bases for V and 6 bases for J; bases not matched to a gene: 8. The CDR3 spells CSGGGGRSEQYF. CDR3 bases: TGCAGTGGGGGCGGGGGGCGGAGCGAGCAGTACTTC.

This clonotype has at least ten counts. The rearrangement uses TRBV2 and TRBJ1-5; tentatively, D is TRBD1 (6 bases). The CDR3 totals 14 residues. Germline V gene data show CDR1 as SNHLY and CDR2 as FYNNEI. Trimming removed 4 bases from V and 1 base from J, with 8 bases in between. The CDR3 DNA reads as TGTGCCAGCAGTGTTACAGGGAGCAATCAGCCCCAGCATTTT. Translation: CASSVTGSNQPQHF.

This clonotype has a count of ten or more. The genes are TRBV7-9 and TRBJ1-5; 7 nucleotides agree with TRBD1. The CDR3 contains 15 residues. V gave up 4 bases and J gave up 7 bases; unmatched junction bases: 10. Germline CDR1 SEHNR, CDR2 FQNEAQ (reference sequence). The CDR3 DNA follows: TGTGCCAGCAGCTCCCGCAGGGACAGTCTACAGCCCCAGCATTTT. Protein: CASSSRRDSLQPQHF.

The chain recombines TRBV10-3 with TRBJ1-2; D not resolved. V shed 0 bases and J shed 0 bases, with 2 bases lying between them. The germline gives CDR1 ENHRY, CDR2 SYGVKD. The CDR3 has 13 amino acids. The CDR3 nucleotides are TGTGCCATCAGTGAGTCAACTAACTATGGCTACACCTTC. This translates into CAISESTNYGYTF.

This clonotype was observed at least ten times. CDR3 protein: CASSTAGTDTQYF. The CDR3 DNA sequence: TGCGCCAGCAGCACGGCCGGCACAGATACGCAGTATTTT. The J gene is TRBJ2-3, the V gene TRBV5-1, with D hard to call. Germline-derived CDR1 and CDR2 are SGHRS and YFSETQ. The CDR3 has 13 residues. The V end was cut by 4 bases, the J end by 1 base, with 7 bases between. Full variable domain (remainder filled in from reference TRBV5-1 and TRBJ2-3): KAGVTQTPRYLIKTRGQQVTLSCSPISGHRSVSWYQQTPGQGLQFLFEYFSETQRNKGNFPGRFSGRQFSNSRSEMNVSTLELGDSALYLCASSTAGTDTQYFGPGTRLTVL.